Following are 29 T cell receptor beta chains from one sample sequenced in a study of shared clonotypes between healthy human individuals. Some clones are missing from TCRdb's copy, which holds only in-frame ones; the method was immunoSEQ multiplex PCR. The data show about 2.4 million clones, approximately 92% seen once. The sequenced material came from naive CD4+ T cells sorted from blood. Regarding subset: CD45RA+ positively selected. These receptors originate from a man aged 18 to 29 in good health.

V gene TRBV5-1 combines with J gene TRBJ2-1, with TRBD2 matching over 8 bases. CDR3 length: 15 amino acids. The V and J ends lost 0 bases and 9 bases, in that order; junction bases with no gene match: 8. Germline V gene lookup returns CDR1 SGHRS and CDR2 YFSETQ. CDR3 nucleotide sequence: TGCGCCAGCAGCTTGGCGCCGGGACTAGTGGCTGAGCAGTTCTTC. This sequence encodes CASSLAPGLVAEQFF.

The J gene is TRBJ2-5, the V gene TRBV5-1, with D unclear. The V end was cut by 2 bases, the J end by 5 bases, with 13 bases between. CDR1 is SGHRS and CDR2 is YFSETQ in the germline V gene. The CDR3 has 14 amino acids. Here the CDR3 reads CASSFGRSRETQYF. The CDR3 coding sequence is TGCGCCAGCAGCTTCGGACGGTCAAGGGAGACCCAGTACTTC.

The chain employs TRBV30 and TRBJ1-1; D gene uncertain. The germline gives CDR1 GTSNPN, CDR2 SVGIG (reference sequence). V shed 0 bases and J shed 1 base, with 6 bases lying between them. This CDR3 region has 13 residues. For the CDR3, the DNA is TGTGCCTGGAGTGTTGGGTGGAACACTGAAGCTTTCTTT. It translates to CAWSVGWNTEAFF.

V and J are TRBV7-3 and TRBJ1-1, with TRBD1 as a possible D gene (5 bases). CDR3 length: 14 amino acids. The V and J ends lost 1 base and 1 base respectively, with 7 bases between them. From germline, CDR1 is SGHTA and CDR2 FQGTGA. In DNA, the CDR3 is TGTGCCAGCAGCTTAAATACAGGGAACACTGAAGCTTTCTTT. Protein: CASSLNTGNTEAFF.

To note about this clone: Other nucleotide sequences from this sample produce the same CDR3. This chain links TRBV6-5 with TRBJ1-1; D remains ambiguous. The CDR3 extends over 13 amino acids. Trimming pared 3 bases from V and 0 bases from J, leaving 5 bases between. CDR1 MNHEY and CDR2 SVGAGI come from the germline V gene. The CDR3 here is CASSYSLNTEAFF. As DNA, the CDR3 is TGTGCCAGCAGTTATAGTTTGAACACTGAAGCTTTCTTT.

This sequence joins TRBV15 and TRBJ1-4, with TRBD1 matching over 8 bases. This CDR3 is 16 amino acids long. V trimming: 3 bases; J trimming: 0 bases; junction bases outside the gene matches: 3. Germline CDR1 and CDR2: LNHNV and YYDKDF (reference sequence). As DNA, the CDR3 is TGTGCCACCAGCAGGGTACAGGGGGCAACTAATGAAAAACTGTTTTTT. Residues: CATSRVQGATNEKLFF.

This clone was seen a handful of times. The rearrangement links TRBV9 to TRBJ1-2, with 11 bases identical to TRBD1. Germline V lookup: CDR1 SGDLS, CDR2 YYNGEE. There are 16 residues in the CDR3. The V segment lost 3 bases and the J segment 3 bases; nucleotides outside the gene matches: 7. CDR3 DNA: TGTGCCAGCAGCGCCCCTTCGGGACAGGGGGACTATGGCTACACCTTC. Its protein is CASSAPSGQGDYGYTF.

On this clone: At the DNA level, this CDR3 is encoded by other sequences in the same sample as well. The rearrangement joins TRBV5-1 to TRBJ2-2; 7 nucleotides line up with TRBD1. Unmatched junction bases numbered 3, after V lost 5 bases and J lost 5 bases. The CDR3 loop spans 13 amino acids. The germline gives CDR1 SGHRS, CDR2 YFSETQ. The CDR3 loop reads CASSLTGTGELFF. The CDR3 coding sequence is TGCGCCAGCAGTCTGACAGGGACCGGGGAGCTGTTTTTT.

The rearrangement joins TRBV4-2 to TRBJ1-3; 7 bases are shared with TRBD1. The CDR3 has 15 amino acids. The germline V gene encodes CDR1 LGHNA and CDR2 YNFKEQ. The trim removed 0 bases at V and 2 bases at J, leaving 1 base unmatched. The CDR3 DNA follows: TGTGCCAGCAGCCAAGAGGGGACAGCTGGAAACACCATATATTTT. Amino acids: CASSQEGTAGNTIYF.

The rearrangement links TRBV2 to TRBJ2-4; no clear D. In germline, CDR1 is SNHLY, CDR2 FYNNEI. The CDR3 extends over 17 amino acids. V was shortened by 1 base and J by 0 bases, with 13 bases between the two germline ends. CDR3 region: CASSEGRRELAKNIQYF. In DNA form, the CDR3 reads TGTGCCAGCAGTGAAGGTCGAAGGGAACTAGCCAAAAACATTCAGTACTTC.

The chain combines TRBV5-8 with TRBJ2-5; either TRBD1 or TRBD2 may supply D (5 bases each). Germline V lookup: CDR1 SGHTS, CDR2 YDEGEE. The ends were cut back, 1 base at V and 3 bases at J, with 10 bases in the middle. CDR3 length: 14 amino acids. CDR3 amino acids: CASSLLGVKETQYF. The CDR3 DNA follows: TGTGCCAGCAGCTTGCTGGGGGTGAAAGAGACCCAGTACTTC.

V and J are TRBV6-1 and TRBJ2-7, with D tentatively TRBD1 (5 bases). Looked up from germline, CDR1 is MNHNS and CDR2 is SASEGT. CDR3 length: 15 residues. The ends were cut back, 7 bases at V and 0 bases at J, with 16 bases in the middle. CDR3 in DNA: TGTGCCAGCACCCAGACAGCAGTAAGCTCCTACGAGCAGTACTTC. It translates to CASTQTAVSSYEQYF.

This clone was observed a single time. CDR3 loop: CASSFSEGETQYF. CDR3 DNA: TGTGCCAGCAGCTTCTCCGAGGGCGAGACCCAGTACTTC. This chain joins TRBV7-6 and TRBJ2-5; possible D gene TRBD2, 5 bases. The CDR3 runs 13 residues. V was shortened by 3 bases and J by 5 bases, with 10 bases between the two germline ends. Germline CDR1 reads SGHVS; CDR2 reads FNYEAQ.

The chain couples TRBV21-1 to TRBJ1-1. TRBV21-1 is recorded as a pseudogene. The CDR3 totals 12 residues. In DNA, the CDR3 is TGTGCCAGCAGGCCCAAACTGTCCGCAGCTTTCTTT. This gives the protein CASRPKLSAAFF.

The J gene is TRBJ2-7, the V gene TRBV28, with 8 bases matching TRBD1. V dropped 4 bases and J dropped 6; count of bases not matched to a gene: 5. This CDR3 is 13 amino acids long. Germline lookup yields CDR1 MDHEN and CDR2 SYDVKM. CDR3 sequence (DNA): TGTGCCAGCAGTTATGGCGACAGGGGCGAGCAGTACTTC. Residues: CASSYGDRGEQYF.

About this clone itself: Other DNA sequences in this sample translate to the same CDR3. The rearrangement joins TRBV11-2 to TRBJ2-7; no reliable D call. The CDR3 has 13 residues. CDR1 and CDR2 from the germline V gene are SGHAT and FQNNGV. Trimming removed 1 base at V and 2 bases at J, with 6 bases between. The CDR3 DNA sequence: TGTGCCAGCAGCTTAGTTGGGCCCTACGAGCAGTACTTC. This gives the protein CASSLVGPYEQYF.

The chain has TRBV18 and TRBJ2-3, with TRBD2 identical over 13 bases. After removal of 6 bases from V and 6 bases from J, the junction contained 9 bases not matched to a gene. This CDR3 has 16 residues. The germline V gene encodes CDR1 KGHSH and CDR2 LQKENI. Written as DNA, the CDR3 is TGTGCCAGCTCCCTACGACTAGCGGGGGGCCCGGATACGCAGTATTTT. Protein sequence: CASSLRLAGGPDTQYF.

This CDR3 reads CASSLYPGGAWGEQFF. The CDR3 coding sequence is TGTGCCAGCAGCCTTTATCCAGGGGGCGCCTGGGGTGAGCAGTTCTTC. J is TRBJ2-1 and V is TRBV7-9, with 8 bases that match TRBD1. The trim removed 5 bases at V and 9 bases at J, leaving 15 bases unmatched. The CDR3 totals 16 residues. CDR1 is SEHNR and CDR2 is FQNEAQ in the germline V gene (reference sequence).

V and J are TRBV4-1 and TRBJ1-2; 7 bases fit TRBD1. V was pared by 4 bases and J by 5 bases, with 10 bases of the junction left unmatched. The CDR3 spans 15 residues. Germline V gives CDR1 MGHRA, CDR2 YSYEKL. CDR3 coding DNA: TGCGCCAGCAGCCTCAGGACAGGCGAAAGTTATGGCTACACCTTC. Its translation is CASSLRTGESYGYTF.

The chain is built from TRBV19 and TRBJ1-1; no definite D call. This CDR3 contains 14 residues. Germline V gives CDR1 LNHDA, CDR2 SQIVND (reference sequence). V was shortened by 5 bases and J by 0 bases, with 10 bases between the two germline ends. The CDR3 nucleotides are TGTGCCAGTAGTTCCCGGACCTTGAACACTGAAGCTTTCTTT. This gives the protein CASSSRTLNTEAFF.

As to this clone: This specimen includes other DNA sequences encoding the same CDR3. This chain uses TRBV5-1 with TRBJ1-4; D remains ambiguous. CDR3 size: 14 residues. The germline CDR1 and CDR2 sequences are SGHRS and YFSETQ. V was trimmed by 5 bases and J by 0 bases, leaving 8 bases between them. DNA of the CDR3: TGCGCCAGCAGTTTGAGTGCAACTAATGAAAAACTGTTTTTT. Residues: CASSLSATNEKLFF.

The J gene is TRBJ2-5, the V gene TRBV6-6, with D maybe TRBD2 (7 bases). Germline V gives CDR1 MNHNY, CDR2 SVGAGI (reference sequence). This CDR3 has 15 residues. Trimming took off 2 bases at V and 2 bases at J, with 12 bases between the two ends. This CDR3 reads CASSYGGGGQETQYF. DNA for the CDR3: TGTGCCAGCAGTTACGGGGGAGGGGGACAAGAGACCCAGTACTTC.

The V and J genes are TRBV5-1 and TRBJ1-4, with 9 bases lining up with TRBD1. The germline V gene encodes CDR1 SGHRS and CDR2 YFSETQ. Trimming cost V 4 bases and J 5 bases; bases outside gene matches: 3. The CDR3 is 14 amino acids. CDR3 protein: CASSGTGRNEKLFF. DNA of the CDR3: TGCGCCAGCAGCGGGACAGGGAGAAATGAAAAACTGTTTTTT. Full variable domain (outside the CDR3, taken from reference TRBV5-1 and TRBJ1-4): KAGVTQTPRYLIKTRGQQVTLSCSPISGHRSVSWYQQTPGQGLQFLFEYFSETQRNKGNFPGRFSGRQFSNSRSEMNVSTLELGDSALYLCASSGTGRNEKLFFGSGTQLSVL.

This clone has a single count. The J gene is TRBJ1-1, the V gene TRBV5-6; 8 nucleotides agree with TRBD1. V gave up 0 bases and J gave up 0 bases; unmatched junction bases: 4. The CDR3 spans 16 residues. CDR1 is SGHDT, CDR2 YYEEEE, per germline. For the CDR3, the DNA is TGTGCCAGCAGCTTGGCAGCAGGGGGCTTGAACACTGAAGCTTTCTTT. This encodes CASSLAAGGLNTEAFF.

This clone appeared a single time. The rearrangement uses TRBV2 and TRBJ2-3; 9 positions agree with TRBD1. CDR1 SNHLY and CDR2 FYNNEI come from the germline V gene. This CDR3 is 14 amino acids long. V was pared by 6 bases and J by 5 bases, with 6 bases of the junction left unmatched. The CDR3 spells CASRGDRVGDTQYF. The CDR3 nucleotides read TGTGCCAGCAGGGGGGACAGGGTAGGAGATACGCAGTATTTT.

This CDR3 is CASCTESGSSYEQYF. DNA for the CDR3: TGTGCCAGCTGCACCGAGAGCGGGAGTTCCTACGAGCAGTACTTC. The chain combines TRBV7-9 with TRBJ2-7; 8 bases are shared with TRBD2. The length of the CDR3 is 15 residues. Germline V gives CDR1 SEHNR, CDR2 FQNEAQ (reference sequence). Unmatched junction bases numbered 10, after V lost 8 bases and J lost 1 base.

The chain carries TRBV5-5 and TRBJ1-2; 7 bases line up with TRBD1. Germline-derived CDR1 and CDR2 are SGHKS and YYEKEE (reference sequence). V lost 3 bases and J lost 5; bases outside the gene matches: 10. CDR3 length: 15 amino acids. DNA for the CDR3: TGTGCCAGCAGCTCGCCCCAAAAGACAGGGTATGGCTACACCTTC. Translation gives CASSSPQKTGYGYTF.

The chain couples TRBV9 to TRBJ2-1; 11 bases match TRBD2. V was clipped by 4 bases and J by 4 bases; unmatched bases: 7. Per the germline V gene, CDR1 is SGDLS and CDR2 is YYNGEE. This CDR3 has 16 amino acids. The CDR3 spells CASSLLAGGPYNEQFF. The CDR3 region has the DNA TGTGCCAGCAGCCTTTTAGCGGGAGGGCCATACAATGAGCAGTTCTTC.

The chain couples TRBV4-3 to TRBJ1-2; 7 bases fit TRBD1. Germline CDR1 is LGHNA and CDR2 is YSLEER. V dropped 0 bases and J dropped 3; count of bases not matched to a gene: 4. The CDR3 is 15 residues long. The CDR3 DNA reads as TGCGCCAGCAGCCAAGAGCCAGGGGGACACTATGGCTACACCTTC. Its protein product is CASSQEPGGHYGYTF.